One sample yielded the 8 T cell receptor beta chains listed below, sequenced in a study of T cell responses to AZD1222 COVID-19 vaccine. The protocol was immunoSEQ multiplex PCR, while the TCRdb copy is restricted to in-frame clones and leaves out a portion. Counted here are 150,000 to 200,000 clones, around 94% occurring once; the ten biggest clones make up less than 4%. The specimen comprised peripheral blood, sampled 28 days after the second dose of the MenACWY control vaccine. These receptors came from an adult who received the MenACWY meningococcal vaccine as a control.

J is TRBJ1-5 and V is TRBV28; no clear D gene. The V end lost 1 base, the J end lost 15 bases, and 16 bases lay between the germline ends. The germline V gene has CDR1 MDHEN and CDR2 SYDVKM. The CDR3 loop spans 13 amino acids. CDR3 in amino acids: CASSLLGGRRTHF. The CDR3, as DNA: TGTGCCAGCAGTTTATTGGGCGGTAGAAGGACGCATTTT.

This sequence joins TRBV6-6 and TRBJ2-5; D is unresolved. Germline V gene data show CDR1 as MNHNY and CDR2 as SVGAGI (reference sequence). The V gene lost 6 bases and the J gene lost 5 bases, with 7 bases spanning the gap. The CDR3 consists of 11 residues. The CDR3 is CASSQKETQYF. CDR3 in DNA: TGTGCCAGCAGCCAAAAGGAGACCCAGTACTTC.

The rearrangement uses TRBV5-1 and TRBJ1-1; 9 positions agree with TRBD1. J was trimmed by 5 bases and V by 7 bases; bases with no gene match: 9. Germline-derived CDR1 and CDR2 are SGHRS and YFSETQ. This CDR3 contains 14 residues. The CDR3 loop reads CASSTTGGYTEAFF. CDR3 nucleotide sequence: TGCGCCAGCTCTACTACAGGGGGCTATACTGAAGCTTTCTTT.

The chain joins TRBV5-6 to TRBJ1-3; a possible D gene is TRBD1 (6 bases). Germline assignment: CDR1 SGHDT and CDR2 YYEEEE. This CDR3 spans 14 amino acids. Trimming removed 0 bases from V and 4 bases from J, with 8 bases in between. The DNA for the CDR3 is TGTGCCAGCAGCTTGGGGGGGGCCGGAAACACCATATATTTT. It codes for CASSLGGAGNTIYF.

The chain uses TRBV19 and TRBJ1-2; D might be TRBD1 (5 bases). The germline CDR1 and CDR2 sequences are LNHDA and SQIVND (reference sequence). The CDR3 contains 15 residues. The ends were cut back, 5 bases at V and 2 bases at J, with 15 bases in the middle. CDR3 nucleotide sequence: TGTGCCAGTAGTCAAAGCTCGGGGGGAAACTATGGCTACACCTTC. This encodes CASSQSSGGNYGYTF.

The V and J genes are TRBV27 and TRBJ1-4; 7 bases line up with TRBD1. The CDR3 contains 17 residues. Germline-derived CDR1 and CDR2 are MNHEY and SMNVEV (reference sequence). V shed 4 bases and J 0 bases; nucleotides not matched to a gene: 8. CDR3 nucleotides: TGTGCCAGCAGTTCACAGGGGTGGGGGACAACTAATGAAAAACTGTTTTTT. Its translation: CASSSQGWGTTNEKLFF.

This sequence joins TRBV28 and TRBJ1-1; D might be TRBD1 (6 bases). V was cut by 3 bases and J by 2 bases, with 13 bases left in between. CDR3 length: 15 amino acids. Germline CDR1 and CDR2: MDHEN and SYDVKM. The CDR3 protein is CASSLGGQPNTEAFF. In DNA form, the CDR3 reads TGTGCCAGCAGTTTGGGGGGGCAGCCTAACACTGAAGCTTTCTTT. The full variable domain, its missing parts supplied by reference TRBV28 and TRBJ1-1, is DVKVTQSSRYLVKRTGEKVFLECVQDMDHENMFWYRQDPGLGLRLIYFSYDVKMKEKGDIPEGYSVSREKKERFSLILESASTNQTSMYLCASSLGGQPNTEAFFGQGTRLTVV.

This clone has only one observation. This rearrangement joins TRBV19 to TRBJ1-5; D not resolved. Germline V gene lookup returns CDR1 LNHDA and CDR2 SQIVND (reference sequence). V was shortened by 8 bases and J by 9 bases, with 8 bases between the two germline ends. The CDR3 contains 10 residues. The CDR3 spells CASGGWPQHF. DNA for the CDR3: TGTGCCAGTGGAGGATGGCCCCAGCATTTT.